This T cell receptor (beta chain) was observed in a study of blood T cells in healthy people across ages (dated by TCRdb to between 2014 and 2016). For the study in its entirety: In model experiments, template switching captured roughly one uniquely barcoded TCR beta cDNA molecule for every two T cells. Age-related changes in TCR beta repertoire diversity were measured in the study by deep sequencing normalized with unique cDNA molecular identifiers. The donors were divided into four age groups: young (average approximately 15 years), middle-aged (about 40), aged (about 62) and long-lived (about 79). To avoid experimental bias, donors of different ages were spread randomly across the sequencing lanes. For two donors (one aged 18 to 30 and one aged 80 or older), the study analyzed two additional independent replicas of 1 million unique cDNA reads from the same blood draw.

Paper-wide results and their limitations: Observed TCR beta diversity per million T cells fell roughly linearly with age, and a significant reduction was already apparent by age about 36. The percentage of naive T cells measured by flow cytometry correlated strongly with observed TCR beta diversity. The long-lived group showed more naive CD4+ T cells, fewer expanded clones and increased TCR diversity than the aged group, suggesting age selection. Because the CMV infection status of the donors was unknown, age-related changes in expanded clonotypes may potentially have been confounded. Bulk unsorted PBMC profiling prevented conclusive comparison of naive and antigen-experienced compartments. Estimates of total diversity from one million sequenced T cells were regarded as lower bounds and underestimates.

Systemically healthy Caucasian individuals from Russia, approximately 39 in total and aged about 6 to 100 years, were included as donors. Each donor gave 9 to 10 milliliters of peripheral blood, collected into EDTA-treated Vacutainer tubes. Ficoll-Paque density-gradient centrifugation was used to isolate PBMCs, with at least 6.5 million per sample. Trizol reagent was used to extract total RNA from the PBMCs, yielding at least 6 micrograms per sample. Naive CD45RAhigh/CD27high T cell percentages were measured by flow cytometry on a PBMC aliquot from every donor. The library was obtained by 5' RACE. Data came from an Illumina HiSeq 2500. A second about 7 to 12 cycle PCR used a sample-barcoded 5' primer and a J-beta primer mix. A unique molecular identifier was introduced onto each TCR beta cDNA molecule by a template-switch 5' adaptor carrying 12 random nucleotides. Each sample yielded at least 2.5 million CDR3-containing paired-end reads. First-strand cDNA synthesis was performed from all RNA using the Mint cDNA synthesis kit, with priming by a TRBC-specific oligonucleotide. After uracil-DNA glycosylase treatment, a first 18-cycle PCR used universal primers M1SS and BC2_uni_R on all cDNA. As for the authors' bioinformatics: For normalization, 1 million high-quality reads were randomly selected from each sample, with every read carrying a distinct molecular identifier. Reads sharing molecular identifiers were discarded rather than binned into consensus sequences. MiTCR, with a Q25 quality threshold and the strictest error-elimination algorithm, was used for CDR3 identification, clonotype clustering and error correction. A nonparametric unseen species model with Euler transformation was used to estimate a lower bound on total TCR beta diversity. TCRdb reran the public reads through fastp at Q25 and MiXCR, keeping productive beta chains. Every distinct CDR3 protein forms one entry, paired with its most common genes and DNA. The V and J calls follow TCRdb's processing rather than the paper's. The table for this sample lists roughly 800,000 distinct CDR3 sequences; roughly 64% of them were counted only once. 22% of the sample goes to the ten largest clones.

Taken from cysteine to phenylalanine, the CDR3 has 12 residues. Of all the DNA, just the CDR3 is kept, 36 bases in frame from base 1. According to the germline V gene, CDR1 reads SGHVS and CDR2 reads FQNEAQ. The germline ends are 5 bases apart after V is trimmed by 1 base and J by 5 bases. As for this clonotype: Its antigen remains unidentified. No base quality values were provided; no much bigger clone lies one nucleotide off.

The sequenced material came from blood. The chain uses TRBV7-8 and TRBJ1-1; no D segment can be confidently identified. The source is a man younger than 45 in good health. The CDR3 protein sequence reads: CASSLVETEAFF. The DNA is TGTGCCAGCAGCTTAGTTGAAACTGAAGCTTTCTTT.